Described below is a single TCR beta chain sequence and its context. This sample is part of a study of blood T cell repertoires in COVID-19. The wider study: Acute and convalescent COVID-19 specimens originated in the United States, Italy and Spain. PBMCs, B-cell-depleted T cells, or T cells were the source of the cDNA or gDNA that made up the material.

Sequenced by immunoSEQ multiplex PCR; TCRdb stores in-frame clones only, minus some. The table records 150,000 to 190,000 clones, 84% of them present only once. This CDR3 is built from 15 residues. With V trimmed by 3 bases and J by 1 base, 3 bases remained unmatched. Germline V gene lookup returns CDR1 LNHNV and CDR2 YYDKDF (reference sequence). The V call is TRBV15, the J call TRBJ1-1; 9 nucleotides align to TRBD1. This TCR was sampled from a woman aged 45 to 65 with acute or convalescent COVID-19. The sample comprised peripheral blood. This chain's CDR3 is CATSRGGQGNTEAFF. The DNA for the CDR3 is TGTGCCACCAGCAGGGGGGGACAGGGGAACACTGAAGCTTTCTTT. Drawing the rest from reference TRBV15 and TRBJ1-1, the complete variable domain is DAMVIQNPRYQVTQFGKPVTLSCSQTLNHNVMYWYQQKSSQAPKLLFHYYDKDFNNEADTPDNFQSRRPNTSFCFLDIRSPGLGDTAMYLCATSRGGQGNTEAFFGQGTRLTVV.